This T cell receptor (beta chain) was recorded in a study of OX40 agonist ivuxolimab in advanced cancers. Across the study: Enrollees could have had prior anti-PD-1, anti-PD-L1 or anti-CTLA-4 therapy, which roughly 40% had received.

This CDR3 region has 13 residues. The germline gives CDR1 SGHDN, CDR2 FVKESK. The V and J ends lost 3 bases and 10 bases respectively, with 13 bases between them. Sequencing used immunoSEQ multiplex PCR; TCRdb keeps in-frame clones, though not all of them. The sample holds tens of thousands of clones, about 84% seen once. The receptor was derived from an adult with an advanced solid tumor such as melanoma, head and neck, liver or kidney cancer. This material consisted of CD4+ or CD8+ T cells sorted from blood, taken in a trial of the OX40 agonist ivuxolimab. The chain has TRBV14 and TRBJ2-1; the D gene is possibly TRBD1 (5 bases). The CDR3 protein is CASSQQGRGEQFF. The DNA of the CDR3 is TGTGCCAGCAGCCAGCAGGGTCGAGGAGAGCAGTTCTTC.